Sequencing of this T cell receptor beta chain was carried out in a study of regulatory T cells in long-lasting Graves disease. CDR3 regions were amplified by Arm-PCR using iRepertoire HTBI primers to build TCR beta libraries. TCRdb passed the multiplex PCR reads through MiXCR, listing each CDR3 protein once. This sample has more than 350,000 distinct CDR3 sequences, with 21% found just once. The table lists this clonotype with many counts. The time point here: persistent/refractory GD, antithyroid drugs over 5 years with positive TRAb. PBMC-extracted RNA yielded the TCR library. This TCR was sampled from a female donor with Graves disease. The sequences come from peripheral blood mononuclear cells (PBMCs), collected when the disease was refractory, from a patient treated with antithyroid drugs.

The CDR3 DNA reads as TGTGCCAGCAGATTTACGGGAGTGGTCGCGGAGACCCAGTACTTC. It specifies CASRFTGVVAETQYF. The genes are TRBV2 and TRBJ2-5; a possible D gene is TRBD2 (6 bases). Trimming removed 6 bases from V and 5 bases from J, with 19 bases in between. This CDR3 region has 15 residues. Germline CDR1 and CDR2: SNHLY and FYNNEI.